This T cell receptor (beta chain) appears in the sequencing data of a study of blood T cell repertoires in COVID-19. On the study more broadly: The samples span acute and convalescent COVID-19 from the United States, Italy and Spain. PBMCs, B-cell-depleted T cells, or T cells were the source of the cDNA or gDNA that made up the material.

CDR1 SGHTA and CDR2 FQGTGA come from the germline V gene. CDR3 length: 13 residues. Trimming stripped 5 bases from V and 3 bases from J, with 8 bases between. Per the original data handling: By means of reference gene primer amplification, nucleated cell counts were estimated. Measured with immunoSEQ multiplex PCR; TCRdb has only the in-frame clones, and not every one. V and J calls and clone size are those listed in that table; D and trimming were worked out from the DNA. The table shows about 240,000 clones, with 86% occurring only once. Source material: peripheral blood. The gene calls are TRBV7-3 and TRBJ2-1; D unclear. The origin of this receptor is a man aged 60 to 75 with acute or convalescent COVID-19. The CDR3 DNA follows: TGTGCCAGCAGCGAGAGTATCTACAATGAGCAGTTCTTC. Protein product: CASSESIYNEQFF.